Detailed here is one T cell receptor (beta chain). This record belongs to a study of blood T cell repertoires in COVID-19. Study-wide background: Italy, Spain and the United States were the sources of the convalescent and acute COVID-19 samples. PBMCs, B-cell-depleted T cells, or T cells provided the cDNA or gDNA that made up the material.

In the authors' workflow: Scientists estimated how many nucleated cells there were by amplifying reference gene primers. Sequencing was performed with immunoSEQ multiplex PCR; in TCRdb, only in-frame clones are kept and a portion is missing. V and J calls and clone size are as listed in that table; D and trimming were resolved from the DNA. The profile shows roughly 240,000 clones, approximately 87% of them singletons. CDR3 size: 19 residues. The germline V gene has CDR1 SGHRS and CDR2 YFSETQ. V shed 2 bases and J 0 bases; nucleotides not matched to a gene: 9. V usage is TRBV5-1 and J usage is TRBJ2-5; 14 bases are shared with TRBD2. The sequenced sample consisted of peripheral blood. The sequence derives from a man between 60 and 75 years old who had recovered from COVID-19. The DNA of the CDR3 is TGCGCCAGCAGCTTCTTTCAAAGGACTAGCGGGAGGAACCAAGAGACCCAGTACTTC. This codes for CASSFFQRTSGRNQETQYF.